This T cell receptor (beta chain) was recorded in a study of T-cell reconstitution after alpha-beta-depleted transplantation in children. Looked up from germline, CDR1 is LGHNA and CDR2 is YSLEER. The CDR3 sequence is 13 residues long. Trimming removed 3 bases from V and 4 bases from J, with 9 bases in between. Unique molecular identifiers were incorporated during preparation of the TCRbeta library. TCRdb re-analysed the PCR reads in MiXCR, keeping a single row per CDR3 protein. The sample has about 200,000 distinct CDR3 sequences, about 8.4% seen once. Here the sequenced sample was PBMCs, mostly from graft donor cells, taken 360 days after TCRalphabeta/CD19-depleted stem cell transplant. The genes are TRBV4-3 and TRBJ1-1; D remains unclear. This clonotype was sampled from a male patient aged 2-10 years who had a stem cell transplant for acute myeloid leukemia, so the T cells may come from the graft donor. This chain's CDR3 is CASSQGSGTEAFF. CDR3 DNA: TGCGCCAGCAGCCAGGGGTCCGGCACTGAAGCTTTCTTT.